Each of the 27 T cell receptor beta chains below was sequenced from the same sample in a study of T cell responses to AZD1222 COVID-19 vaccine. Produced via immunoSEQ multiplex PCR; TCRdb's table is partial and in-frame only. The data contain 120,000 or so clones, about 89% of them singletons. The material was peripheral blood, obtained on day 0 of AZD1222 vaccination. These receptors originate from an adult in good health.

J is TRBJ2-1 and V is TRBV19; either TRBD1 or TRBD2 may supply D (5 bases each). Germline-derived CDR1 and CDR2 are LNHDA and SQIVND (reference sequence). Trimming stripped 1 base from V and 0 bases from J, with 10 bases between. This CDR3 region has 16 residues. The CDR3 loop reads CASSIVGGSSYNEQFF. CDR3 coding DNA: TGTGCCAGTAGTATAGTTGGGGGTAGCTCCTACAATGAGCAGTTCTTC.

The rearrangement joins TRBV7-9 to TRBJ1-5; D is uncertain. This CDR3 has 13 amino acids. Germline V gene sequence: CDR1 SEHNR, CDR2 FQNEAQ (reference sequence). The V end was cut by 3 bases, the J end by 7 bases, with 10 bases between. The DNA for the CDR3 is TGTGCCAGCAGCTTTGGGGATGTCCAGCCCCAGCATTTT. Amino acids: CASSFGDVQPQHF.

The V gene is TRBV5-6, the J gene TRBJ1-6, with D unresolved. The germline V gene encodes CDR1 SGHDT and CDR2 YYEEEE. V was clipped by 2 bases and J by 8 bases, with 5 bases between them. This CDR3 is 12 amino acids long. Here the CDR3 reads CASSLTHSPLHF. Written as DNA, the CDR3 is TGTGCCAGCAGCTTAACGCATTCACCCCTCCACTTT.

V and J are TRBV10-3 and TRBJ1-1; TRBD1 matches 10 bases. CDR1 is ENHRY and CDR2 is SYGVKD in the germline V gene. V lost 6 bases and J lost 3; bases outside the gene matches: 4. CDR3 length: 14 amino acids. This chain's CDR3 is CAIRKDRGDTEAFF. The CDR3 nucleotides read TGTGCCATCAGAAAGGACAGGGGGGACACTGAAGCTTTCTTT.

This clone was counted between two and nine times. This chain connects TRBV3-1 (or the pseudogene TRBV3-2) to TRBJ1-2; possibly TRBD1 for D (5 bases). V dropped 6 bases and J dropped 8 bases, with 10 bases sitting between them. The CDR3 covers 11 residues. The germline CDR1 and CDR2 sequences are LGHDT and YNNKEL (reference sequence). The DNA of the CDR3 is TGTGCCAGCAGGGGCGAGGGGGGCTACACCTTC. This translates into CASRGEGGYTF.

The chain joins TRBV19 to TRBJ1-1; D uncertain. This CDR3 is 19 amino acids long. Germline loops: CDR1 LNHDA, CDR2 SQIVND (reference sequence). Trimming took off 2 bases at V and 5 bases at J, with 27 bases between the two ends. The chain's CDR3 is CASSINPPGFSLSGTEAFF. CDR3 DNA sequence: TGTGCCAGTAGTATAAACCCCCCCGGTTTTTCTCTTTCTGGTACTGAAGCTTTCTTT.

The rearrangement joins TRBV30 to TRBJ1-3; D not resolved. The V gene's germline CDR1 is GTSNPN and CDR2 SVGIG (reference sequence). The CDR3 loop spans 12 amino acids. V was shortened by 4 bases and J by 4 bases, with 8 bases between the two germline ends. The CDR3 DNA follows: TGTGCCTGGAACACAGCAGGAAACACCATATATTTT. It is translated as CAWNTAGNTIYF.

The rearrangement joins TRBV5-4 to TRBJ1-5; D remains unclear. Germline lookup yields CDR1 SGHNT and CDR2 YYREEE (reference sequence). V was pared by 3 bases and J by 8 bases, with 9 bases between. CDR3 length: 12 residues. As DNA, the CDR3 is TGTGCCAGCAGCTCTCCCAAGGAGCCCCAGCATTTT. This gives the protein CASSSPKEPQHF.

The chain joins TRBV20-1 to TRBJ1-2; D call uncertain. The CDR3 runs to 11 residues. Germline V gene sequence: CDR1 DFQATT, CDR2 SNEGSKA (reference sequence). Trimming shortened V by 0 bases and J by 5 bases, and 4 bases separated the two germline ends. CDR3 nucleotide sequence: TGCAGTGCTAGAGAGAAATATGGCTACACCTTC. Amino acid sequence: CSAREKYGYTF.

The rearrangement links TRBV5-8 to TRBJ1-1, with D perhaps TRBD1 (5 bases). The V end lost 0 bases, the J end lost 8 bases, and 14 bases lay between the germline ends. Germline CDR1 SGHTS, CDR2 YDEGEE. CDR3 length: 14 residues. This CDR3 is CASSLVPGGTEAFF. DNA for the CDR3: TGTGCCAGCAGCTTGGTACCCGGGGGAACCGAAGCTTTCTTT.

The chain has TRBV5-1 and TRBJ1-1; no reliable D call. Germline V CDR1 and CDR2: SGHRS, YFSETQ. The CDR3 extends over 13 amino acids. V lost 5 bases and J 1 base, leaving 9 bases between the germline ends. For the CDR3, the DNA is TGCGCCAGCAGGTTGAAGGGGAACACTGAAGCTTTCTTT. Encoded protein: CASRLKGNTEAFF.

This clone was counted a single time. The chain combines TRBV2 with TRBJ1-5; 12 bases fit TRBD1. V lost 6 bases to trimming and J lost 5 bases; unmatched junction nucleotides: 2. Looked up from germline, CDR1 is SNHLY and CDR2 is FYNNEI. The CDR3 runs to 14 residues. The CDR3 nucleotides read TGTGCCAGCAGGGGACAGGGGGCGCATCAGCCCCAGCATTTT. It codes for CASRGQGAHQPQHF.

The chain joins TRBV11-2 to TRBJ1-6, with unresolved D. The CDR3 is 15 residues long. Trimming removed 2 bases from V and 0 bases from J, with 5 bases in between. Germline values: CDR1 SGHAT, CDR2 FQNNGV. The CDR3 loop reads CASSLSRSYNSPLHF. CDR3 DNA sequence: TGTGCCAGCAGCTTATCACGCTCCTATAATTCACCCCTCCACTTT.

The chain recombines TRBV5-6 with TRBJ1-2; D might be TRBD1 (6 bases). Trimming took 4 bases from V and 0 from J, leaving 16 bases between them. CDR1 and CDR2 from the germline V gene are SGHDT and YYEEEE. The CDR3 is made up of 16 amino acids. The CDR3 loop reads CASSLGAGGSNYGYTF. As DNA, the CDR3 is TGTGCCAGCAGCCTGGGGGCTGGAGGGTCTAACTATGGCTACACCTTC.

The chain is built from TRBV29-1 and TRBJ1-1, with D possibly TRBD1 on 5 matching bases. There are 12 residues in the CDR3. Germline V gene sequence: CDR1 SQVTM, CDR2 ANQGSEA. The V end lost 5 bases, the J end lost 8 bases, and 15 bases lay between the germline ends. In DNA form, the CDR3 reads TGCAGCGTTCGGGCGGGGCTTATGGAAGCTTTCTTT. Translation: CSVRAGLMEAFF.

This clone has a single count. The chain carries TRBV19 and TRBJ2-3; TRBD1 is a possible D gene (5 bases). From germline, CDR1 is LNHDA and CDR2 SQIVND (reference sequence). V was clipped by 4 bases and J by 6 bases, with 11 bases between them. The CDR3 covers 13 residues. CDR3 protein: CASSNRKGDTQYF. DNA of the CDR3: TGTGCCAGTAGTAATCGAAAGGGGGATACGCAGTATTTT.

The CDR3: CAISELAVDSGANVLTF. Here the CDR3 DNA reads TGTGCCATCAGTGAGTTGGCAGTAGATTCTGGGGCCAACGTCCTGACTTTC. The chain recombines TRBV10-3 with TRBJ2-6; D gene unclear. V lost 1 base to trimming and J lost 1 base, with 11 bases between them. Germline CDR1 reads ENHRY; CDR2 reads SYGVKD. The CDR3 contains 17 residues.

The V call is TRBV7-6, the J call TRBJ2-7; D not certain. The CDR3 contains 13 residues. Trimming stripped 0 bases from V and 1 base from J, with 4 bases between. Germline V gene data show CDR1 as SGHVS and CDR2 as FNYEAQ. The CDR3: CASSLAVSYEQYF. Here the CDR3 DNA reads TGTGCCAGCAGCTTAGCTGTTTCCTACGAGCAGTACTTC.

This chain connects TRBV29-1 to TRBJ1-3; D not resolved. Trimming took 4 bases from V and 0 from J, leaving 13 bases between them. The CDR3 is made up of 15 amino acids. Per germline, CDR1 SQVTM and CDR2 ANQGSEA. CDR3 protein: CSVAGSISSGNTIYF. The CDR3 DNA follows: TGCAGCGTTGCCGGCAGTATCAGCTCTGGAAACACCATATATTTT.

The chain uses TRBV5-1 and TRBJ1-2; 8 nucleotides agree with TRBD1. The CDR3 has 13 amino acids. With V trimmed by 4 bases and J by 7 bases, 6 bases remained unmatched. In germline, CDR1 is SGHRS, CDR2 YFSETQ. Here the CDR3 reads CASSPQGARGYTF. DNA for the CDR3: TGCGCCAGCAGCCCTCAGGGGGCGCGTGGCTACACCTTC.

This chain joins TRBV7-8 and TRBJ1-5; a weak D match, TRBD1 (5 bases). Looked up from germline, CDR1 is SGHVS and CDR2 is FQNEAQ. This CDR3 is built from 14 residues. V was clipped by 5 bases and J by 6 bases, with 14 bases between them. The CDR3 bases are TGTGCCAGCAGCACCCGGGGCACGGGTCAGCCCCAGCATTTT. This encodes CASSTRGTGQPQHF.

This clone was detected a few times. This chain connects TRBV5-1 to TRBJ1-1; D remains ambiguous. CDR3 length: 14 amino acids. Germline-derived CDR1 and CDR2 are SGHRS and YFSETQ. V was trimmed by 0 bases and J by 2 bases, leaving 8 bases between them. CDR3 DNA: TGCGCCAGCAGCTTGGAGACCCTAAACACTGAAGCTTTCTTT. Its translation is CASSLETLNTEAFF.

This chain joins TRBV7-2 and TRBJ1-6; 8 nucleotides match TRBD1. Trimming at V came to 4 bases and at J to 10 bases, leaving 6 bases not matched to a gene. Germline V lookup: CDR1 SGHTA, CDR2 FQGNSA. The CDR3 totals 14 residues. The CDR3 DNA reads as TGTGCCAGCAGCTCGCAGGGGGCTGGATCACCCCTCCACTTT. Encoded protein: CASSSQGAGSPLHF.

The chain is built from TRBV5-4 and TRBJ2-7; D ambiguous. Looked up from germline, CDR1 is SGHNT and CDR2 is YYREEE (reference sequence). Trimming removed 0 bases at V and 4 bases at J, with 8 bases between. The CDR3 is 13 residues long. The CDR3, as DNA: TGTGCCAGCAGCTTGGACAGCGTGTACGAGCAGTACTTC. Translation: CASSLDSVYEQYF.

On this clone: The sample holds other DNA sequences that translate to the same CDR3. The rearrangement uses TRBV29-1 and TRBJ2-3; D is undetermined. This CDR3 comprises 11 residues. V was clipped by 3 bases and J by 3 bases, with 4 bases between them. CDR1 and CDR2 from the germline V gene are SQVTM and ANQGSEA. The CDR3 spells CSVDLTDTQYF. The CDR3 DNA sequence: TGCAGCGTTGACCTTACAGATACGCAGTATTTT.

The chain uses TRBV7-6 and TRBJ2-5; 9 bases line up with TRBD2. V gave up 2 bases and J gave up 3 bases; unmatched junction bases: 7. The CDR3 covers 16 residues. Germline CDR1 reads SGHVS; CDR2 reads FNYEAQ. The DNA of the CDR3 is TGTGCCAGCAGCTTAAATGCCCCTAGCGGGGAAGAGACCCAGTACTTC. This encodes CASSLNAPSGEETQYF.

The V and J genes are TRBV3-1 (or the pseudogene TRBV3-2) and TRBJ1-1, with D possibly being TRBD1 (6 bases). This CDR3 has 13 amino acids. Trimming removed 4 bases from V and 6 bases from J, with 12 bases in between. Germline values: CDR1 LGHDT, CDR2 YNNKEL (reference sequence). In DNA form, the CDR3 reads TGTGCCAGCAGCCCCCAACAGGGAGCTGAAGCTTTCTTT. Amino acids: CASSPQQGAEAFF.